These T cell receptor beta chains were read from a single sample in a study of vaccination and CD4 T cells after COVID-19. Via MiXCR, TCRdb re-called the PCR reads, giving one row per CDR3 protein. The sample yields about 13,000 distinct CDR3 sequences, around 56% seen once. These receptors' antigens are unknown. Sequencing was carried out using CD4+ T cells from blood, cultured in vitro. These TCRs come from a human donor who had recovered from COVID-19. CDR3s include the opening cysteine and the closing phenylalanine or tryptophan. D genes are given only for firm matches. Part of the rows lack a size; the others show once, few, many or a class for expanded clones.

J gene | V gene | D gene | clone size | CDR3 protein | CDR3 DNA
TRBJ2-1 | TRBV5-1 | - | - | CASSLFPLDEQFF | TGCGCCAGCAGCTTGTTTCCCCTGGATGAGCAGTTCTTC
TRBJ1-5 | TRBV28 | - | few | CASSKGTDSNQPQHF | TGTGCCAGCAGTAAAGGGACGGATAGCAATCAGCCCCAGCATTTT
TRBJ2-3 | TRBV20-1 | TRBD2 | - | CSAKASGDTQYF | TGCAGTGCTAAGGCTAGCGGAGATACGCAGTATTTT
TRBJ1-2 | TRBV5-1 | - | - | CASSLAGRNGYTF | TGCGCCAGCAGCTTGGCAGGGAGGAATGGCTACACCTTC
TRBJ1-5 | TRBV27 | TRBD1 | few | CASSVTGGSYSNQPQHF | TGTGCCAGCAGTGTGACAGGGGGCTCGTATAGCAATCAGCCCCAGCATTTT
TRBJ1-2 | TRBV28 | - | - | CASSFSGGNYGYTF | TGTGCCAGCAGTTTTTCGGGGGGTAACTATGGCTACACCTTC
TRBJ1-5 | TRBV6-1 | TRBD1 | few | CASSGRWQGGGGGNQPQHF | TGTGCCAGCAGTGGCCGTTGGCAGGGGGGCGGTGGAGGCAATCAGCCCCAGCATTTT
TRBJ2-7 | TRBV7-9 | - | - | CASSGLGHTSYEQYF | TGTGCCAGCAGTGGCCTCGGGCACACATCCTACGAGCAGTACTTC
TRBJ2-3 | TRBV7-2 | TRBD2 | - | CASSLWVRLARTDTQYF | TGTGCCAGCAGCTTATGGGTTAGACTAGCCCGCACAGATACGCAGTATTTT
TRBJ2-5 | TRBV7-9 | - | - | CASSLFLREWETQYF | TGTGCCAGCAGCTTGTTTCTCAGGGAGTGGGAGACCCAGTACTTC
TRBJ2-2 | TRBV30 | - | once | CAWAAANTGELFF | TGTGCCTGGGCCGCAGCGAACACCGGGGAGCTGTTTTTT
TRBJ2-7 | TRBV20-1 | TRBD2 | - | CSAEKAGGPHEQYF | TGCAGTGCCGAGAAGGCGGGAGGGCCCCACGAGCAGTACTTC
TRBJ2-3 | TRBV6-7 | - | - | CASSSPRLNLMLVTQYF | TGTGCCAGCAGTTCCCCGCGGCTCAACCTTATGCTGGTTACGCAGTATTTT
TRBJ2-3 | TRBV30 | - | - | CAWGDRSNTQYF | TGTGCCTGGGGGGACCGCTCAAATACGCAGTATTTT
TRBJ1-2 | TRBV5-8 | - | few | CASSLEQGRRSYTF | TGTGCCAGCAGCTTGGAGCAGGGACGGCGGAGCTACACCTTC
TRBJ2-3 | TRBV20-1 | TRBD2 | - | CSAMLAERPNTQYF | TGCAGTGCTATGCTAGCGGAGCGACCAAATACGCAGTATTTT
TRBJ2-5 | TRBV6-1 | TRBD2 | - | CASGTSGRAGETQYF | TGTGCCAGCGGGACTAGCGGGAGGGCCGGGGAGACCCAGTACTTC
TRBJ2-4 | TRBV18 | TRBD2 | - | CASSPGGGNIQYF | TGTGCCAGCTCCCCCGGGGGGGGAAACATTCAGTACTTC
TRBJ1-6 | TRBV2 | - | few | CASSEIQGIDSPLHF | TGTGCCAGCAGTGAGATCCAGGGAATCGATTCACCCCTCCACTTT
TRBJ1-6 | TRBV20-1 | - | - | CSARHRFRGLNSPLHF | TGCAGTGCTAGGCATCGGTTTAGAGGGCTGAATTCACCCCTCCACTTT
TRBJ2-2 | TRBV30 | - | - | CAWSTPGHRSGELFF | TGTGCCTGGAGTACCCCGGGACATCGGTCCGGGGAGCTGTTTTTT
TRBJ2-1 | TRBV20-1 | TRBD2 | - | CSAGGAGVLNEQFF | TGCAGTGCGGGTGGAGCGGGAGTGTTAAATGAGCAGTTCTTC
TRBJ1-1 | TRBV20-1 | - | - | CSAKRPGVVSTEAFF | TGCAGTGCCAAACGGCCTGGGGTGGTTTCCACTGAAGCTTTCTTT
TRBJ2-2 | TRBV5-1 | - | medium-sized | CASSGFSYTGELFF | TGCGCCAGCAGCGGTTTTAGTTACACCGGGGAGCTGTTTTTT
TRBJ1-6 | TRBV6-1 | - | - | CASRRQVVHNSPLHF | TGTGCCAGCAGAAGACAGGTCGTACATAATTCACCCCTCCACTTT
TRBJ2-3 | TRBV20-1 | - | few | CSIRRGKRGTDTQYF | TGCAGTATAAGGAGGGGGAAGAGGGGCACAGATACGCAGTATTTT
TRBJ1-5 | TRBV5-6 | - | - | CASSFFPGGNQPQHF | TGTGCCAGCAGCTTTTTCCCAGGGGGCAATCAGCCCCAGCATTTT
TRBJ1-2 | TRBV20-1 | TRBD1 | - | CSALGQGNYGYTF | TGCAGTGCTTTGGGACAGGGTAACTATGGCTACACCTTC
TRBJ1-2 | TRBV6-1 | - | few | CASSRDSNYGYTF | TGTGCCAGCAGCCGCGACAGTAACTATGGCTACACCTTC
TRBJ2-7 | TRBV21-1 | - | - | CASSTLRDSHCLVQYF | TGTGCCAGCAGCACACTCCGGGACAGCCACTGCCTTGTGCAGTACTTC
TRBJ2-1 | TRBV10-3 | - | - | CAISRDSEYNEQFF | TGTGCCATCAGCCGGGACTCAGAATACAATGAGCAGTTCTTC
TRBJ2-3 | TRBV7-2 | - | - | CASREAVVTDTQYF | TGTGCCAGCAGGGAGGCCGTAGTCACAGATACGCAGTATTTT
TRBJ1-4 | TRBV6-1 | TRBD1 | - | CASRGGGAGVEKLFF | TGTGCCAGCAGAGGGGGCGGGGCGGGAGTTGAAAAACTGTTTTTT
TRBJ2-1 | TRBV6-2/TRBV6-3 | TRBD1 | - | CASSYSRDRGELNEQFF | TGTGCCAGCAGTTACTCAAGGGACAGGGGAGAGCTCAATGAGCAGTTCTTC
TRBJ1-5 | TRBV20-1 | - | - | CSARVTQGWGIF | TGCAGTGCTAGAGTCACCCAGGGGTGGGGGATTTTT
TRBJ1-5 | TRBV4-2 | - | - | CASSQRLGGANSNQPQHF | TGTGCCAGCAGCCAAAGATTGGGTGGGGCTAATAGCAATCAGCCCCAGCATTTT
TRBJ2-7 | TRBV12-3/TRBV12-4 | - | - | CASSYRRGYEQYF | TGTGCCAGCAGTTACCGCCGGGGCTACGAGCAGTACTTC
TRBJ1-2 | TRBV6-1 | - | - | CASRNRQDYGYTF | TGTGCCAGCAGAAACAGGCAGGACTATGGCTACACCTTC
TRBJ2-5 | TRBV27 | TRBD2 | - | CASSFPQCREADKTQYF | TGTGCCAGCAGTTTCCCCCAGTGCCGGGAGGCGGATAAGACCCAGTACTTC
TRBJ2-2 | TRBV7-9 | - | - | CASSLTRGLFF | TGTGCCAGCAGCCTGACACGCGGGCTGTTTTTT